These T cell receptor beta chains were read from a single sample in a study of cytomegalovirus exposure and HLA in healthy donors. Repertoires were generated with immunoSEQ multiplex PCR, while TCRdb's copy carries only in-frame clones and drops some. The sample holds 85,000 to 120,000 clones, 50% to 70% seen once. The sample was PBMCs. Source of these receptors: a human donor in good health. Both conserved end residues are part of each CDR3. The D gene is left open where the match is weak. Part of the rows lack a size; the others show once, few, many or a class for expanded clones.

j_call | clone_size | d_call | v_call | cdr3_aa | cdr3_nt
TRBJ2-1 | few | - | TRBV7-6 | CASSTHRWEASYNEQFF | TGTGCCAGCAGCACCCACAGGTGGGAGGCGTCCTACAATGAGCAGTTCTTC
TRBJ2-3 | - | - | TRBV28 | CASSLPQGDTQYF | TGTGCCAGCAGTTTGCCACAGGGAGATACGCAGTATTTT
TRBJ2-1 | - | - | TRBV28 | CASSFRGLRVYEQFF | TGTGCCAGCAGTTTTAGAGGACTAAGGGTCTATGAGCAGTTCTTC
TRBJ1-5 | few | - | TRBV23-1 | CASSRGSDLPQHF | TGCGCCAGCAGTCGGGGCTCAGATCTGCCCCAGCATTTT
TRBJ2-1 | - | TRBD2 | TRBV2 | CASRAMGLAGYNEQFF | TGTGCCAGCAGAGCAATGGGACTAGCGGGATACAATGAGCAGTTCTTC
TRBJ2-6 | - | - | TRBV6-4 | CASSPGQISGANVLTF | TGTGCCAGCAGTCCGGGACAAATATCTGGGGCCAACGTCCTGACTTTC
TRBJ2-7 | - | - | TRBV27 | CASSPLGGGRYEQYF | TGTGCCAGCAGTCCACTGGGGGGAGGCCGCTACGAGCAGTACTTC
TRBJ2-2 | - | - | TRBV19 | CASSIVYPGELFF | TGTGCCAGTAGTATAGTCTATCCCGGGGAGCTGTTTTTT
TRBJ1-6 | - | TRBD1 | TRBV11-1 | CASSRTGNNSPLHF | TGTGCCAGCAGCCGGACAGGGAATAATTCACCCCTCCACTTT
TRBJ2-1 | few | - | TRBV25-1 | CASSEQRSYNEQFF | TGTGCCAGCAGTGAACAGCGCTCCTACAATGAGCAGTTCTTC
TRBJ1-3 | once | - | TRBV25-1 | CASSGRRAGNTIYF | TGTGCCAGCAGTGGCCGGAGGGCTGGAAACACCATATATTTT
TRBJ2-1 | - | TRBD2 | TRBV5-1 | CASSFSGSSDEQFF | TGCGCCAGCAGCTTTAGCGGGAGCAGCGATGAGCAGTTCTTC
TRBJ2-1 | - | - | TRBV28 | CASSPTLYEQFF | TGTGCCAGCAGTCCTACTTTATATGAGCAGTTCTTC
TRBJ2-2 | - | - | TRBV2 | CASSDVTFRNTGELFF | TGTGCCAGCAGTGACGTGACATTTAGGAACACCGGGGAGCTGTTTTTT
TRBJ2-5 | - | TRBD2 | TRBV7-9 | CAIHLAGGETQYF | TGTGCCATTCACTTAGCGGGAGGAGAGACCCAGTACTTC
TRBJ2-5 | - | TRBD2 | TRBV5-1 | CASSLGGGPLYF | TGCGCCAGCAGCTTGGGCGGGGGGCCCTTGTACTTC
TRBJ2-5 | few | TRBD2 | TRBV5-4 | CASSLETSGPWGEETQYF | TGTGCCAGCAGCTTGGAAACTAGCGGGCCCTGGGGAGAAGAGACCCAGTACTTC
TRBJ2-7 | few | TRBD2 | TRBV6-1 | CASSEASTGTSGRTYEQYF | TGTGCCAGCAGTGAAGCCTCGACCGGGACTAGCGGGAGGACTTACGAGCAGTACTTC
TRBJ2-7 | - | TRBD2 | TRBV18 | CASSPGTSGSAPSYEQYF | TGTGCCAGCTCACCAGGGACTAGCGGGAGCGCCCCCTCCTACGAGCAGTACTTC
TRBJ2-7 | few | TRBD2 | TRBV5-1 | CASRNQAGGPYEQYF | TGCGCCAGCAGGAACCAAGCGGGAGGGCCGTACGAGCAGTACTTC
TRBJ2-7 | few | - | TRBV29-1 | CSVEALGAREQYF | TGCAGCGTTGAGGCATTGGGGGCGCGCGAGCAGTACTTC
TRBJ2-7 | - | - | TRBV5-1 | CASSLFDGTGEEQYF | TGCGCCAGCAGCTTGTTCGACGGGACTGGGGAAGAGCAGTACTTC
TRBJ2-1 | few | TRBD2 | TRBV5-6 | CASSFGAGGLFNNEQFF | TGTGCCAGCAGCTTTGGAGCGGGAGGCCTCTTCAACAATGAGCAGTTCTTC
TRBJ1-1 | - | - | TRBV15 | CATSRDTGITEAFF | TGTGCCACCAGCAGGGACACAGGGATCACTGAAGCTTTCTTT
TRBJ1-1 | few | - | TRBV28 | CASSLLYSLNTEAFF | TGTGCCAGCAGTTTATTATACAGCCTGAACACTGAAGCTTTCTTT
TRBJ2-7 | medium-sized | - | TRBV25-1 | CASSGTGYEQYF | TGTGCCAGCAGTGGAACAGGCTACGAGCAGTACTTC
TRBJ1-1 | few | TRBD1 | TRBV19 | CASRDRAPSNTEAFF | TGTGCCAGCCGGGACAGGGCTCCCTCGAACACTGAAGCTTTCTTT
TRBJ2-2 | - | TRBD2 | TRBV19 | CASSIASGSYTGELFF | TGTGCCAGTAGTATAGCTAGCGGGAGTTATACCGGGGAGCTGTTTTTT
TRBJ1-5 | - | TRBD1 | TRBV28 | CASSRRDRYSNQPQHF | TGTGCCAGCAGTCGCCGGGACAGATATAGCAATCAGCCCCAGCATTTT
TRBJ2-7 | - | - | TRBV14 | CASSQTRVGAYEQYF | TGTGCCAGCAGCCAAACTAGAGTGGGCGCCTACGAGCAGTACTTC
TRBJ1-1 | - | - | TRBV2 | CASKFLAGRSFF | TGTGCCAGCAAGTTCCTGGCAGGGAGGTCTTTCTTT
TRBJ2-1 | - | - | TRBV7-9 | CASSLLEQGVDNEQFF | TGTGCCAGCAGCTTATTGGAACAGGGAGTCGACAATGAGCAGTTCTTC
TRBJ2-7 | - | TRBD1 | TRBV6-5 | CASSDRVGEQYF | TGTGCCAGCAGTGACAGGGTCGGCGAGCAGTACTTC
TRBJ1-1 | - | - | TRBV30 | CAWSAVSNTEAFF | TGTGCCTGGAGTGCCGTATCGAACACTGAAGCTTTCTTT
TRBJ2-3 | - | TRBD2 | TRBV28 | CASTHVGTSGRRTSTDTQYF | TGTGCCAGCACCCACGTGGGGACTAGCGGGAGACGAACTAGCACAGATACGCAGTATTTT
TRBJ1-4 | few | TRBD1 | TRBV9 | CASSLTGEGEKLFF | TGTGCCAGCAGCCTGACAGGGGAGGGTGAAAAACTGTTTTTT
TRBJ2-1 | - | TRBD2 | TRBV25-1 | CASSELASGSGDHNEQFF | TGTGCCAGCAGTGAATTGGCTAGCGGATCCGGGGATCACAATGAGCAGTTCTTC
TRBJ2-2 | - | - | TRBV11-3 | CASSPTAGPGAGELFF | TGTGCCAGCAGCCCCACCGCGGGACCCGGGGCCGGGGAGCTGTTTTTT
TRBJ1-5 | - | TRBD1 | TRBV27 | CASSFTGGNQPQHF | TGTGCCAGCAGTTTTACAGGGGGCAATCAGCCCCAGCATTTT
TRBJ1-5 | - | - | TRBV6-1 | CASSRLQGQPQHF | TGTGCCAGCAGCCGCCTTCAGGGCCAGCCCCAGCATTTT
TRBJ2-5 | - | - | TRBV27 | CASARGVQETQYF | TGTGCCAGCGCCCGGGGAGTCCAAGAGACCCAGTACTTC
TRBJ2-2 | - | - | TRBV2 | CASSWDVAYTGELFF | TGTGCCAGCAGTTGGGATGTAGCGTACACCGGGGAGCTGTTTTTT
TRBJ1-1 | - | TRBD1 | TRBV6-1 | CASSTTGTANTEAFF | TGTGCCAGCAGTACAACCGGGACAGCGAACACTGAAGCTTTCTTT
TRBJ1-1 | - | - | TRBV4-2 | CASSQDGYTEAFF | TGTGCCAGCAGCCAAGACGGTTACACTGAAGCTTTCTTT
TRBJ2-4 | - | TRBD1 | TRBV2 | CASSGDRGSNIQYF | TGTGCCAGCAGCGGGGACAGGGGTTCAAACATTCAGTACTTC
TRBJ2-4 | - | TRBD1 | TRBV28 | CASTDRVAKNIQYF | TGTGCCAGCACGGACAGGGTGGCCAAAAACATTCAGTACTTC
TRBJ2-1 | - | - | TRBV28 | CASSQWPGANNEQFF | TGTGCCAGCAGTCAATGGCCGGGAGCCAACAATGAGCAGTTCTTC
TRBJ2-5 | - | TRBD1 | TRBV6-5 | CASRRTGGETQYF | TGTGCCAGCAGGAGGACAGGGGGGGAGACCCAGTACTTC
TRBJ2-5 | - | - | TRBV7-9 | CASSLYKGGETQYF | TGTGCCAGCAGCTTATACAAGGGGGGGGAGACCCAGTACTTC
TRBJ2-3 | few | - | TRBV29-1 | CSTAGTQVTDTQYF | TGCAGCACCGCCGGGACACAGGTCACAGATACGCAGTATTTT
TRBJ1-1 | - | TRBD1 | TRBV19 | CASSSWDRGPGNTEAFF | TGTGCCAGTAGTAGTTGGGACAGGGGGCCGGGTAACACTGAAGCTTTCTTT
TRBJ1-2 | - | TRBD1 | TRBV18 | CASSPRTGQNYGYTF | TGTGCCAGCTCACCAAGGACAGGGCAAAACTATGGCTACACCTTC
TRBJ2-5 | - | TRBD1 | TRBV5-1 | CASSLWTGLQETQYF | TGCGCCAGCAGCTTATGGACAGGGCTACAAGAGACCCAGTACTTC
TRBJ1-5 | - | - | TRBV25-1 | CASSEYCSGGNQPQHF | TGTGCCAGCAGTGAATATTGCTCCGGGGGCAATCAGCCCCAGCATTTT
TRBJ2-7 | - | TRBD1 | TRBV5-1 | CASSSLNNNRGEQYF | TGCGCCAGCAGCTCACTGAACAATAACAGGGGCGAGCAGTACTTC
TRBJ2-2 | - | - | TRBV4-1 | CASSQVARGPTGELFF | TGCGCCAGCAGCCAAGTAGCCAGGGGACCCACCGGGGAGCTGTTTTTT
TRBJ2-1 | - | TRBD2 | TRBV29-1 | CSVDQREWSNEQFF | TGCAGCGTAGACCAGCGGGAGTGGTCGAATGAGCAGTTCTTC